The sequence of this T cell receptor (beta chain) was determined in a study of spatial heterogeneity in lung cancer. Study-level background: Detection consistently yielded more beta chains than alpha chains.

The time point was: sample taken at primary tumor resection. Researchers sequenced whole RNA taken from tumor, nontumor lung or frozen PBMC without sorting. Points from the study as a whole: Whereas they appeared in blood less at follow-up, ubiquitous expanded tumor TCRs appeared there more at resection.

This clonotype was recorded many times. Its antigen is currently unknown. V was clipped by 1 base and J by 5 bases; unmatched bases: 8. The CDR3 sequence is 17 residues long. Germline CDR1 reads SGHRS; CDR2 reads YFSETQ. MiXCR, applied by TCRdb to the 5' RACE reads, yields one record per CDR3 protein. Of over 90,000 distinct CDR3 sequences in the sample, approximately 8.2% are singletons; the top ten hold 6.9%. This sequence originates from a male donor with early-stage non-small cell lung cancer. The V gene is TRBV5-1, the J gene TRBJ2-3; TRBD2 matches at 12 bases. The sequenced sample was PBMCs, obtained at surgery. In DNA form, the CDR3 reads TGCGCCAGCAGCTTGCGTCGGACTAGCGGGGAACAAGATACGCAGTATTTT. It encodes CASSLRRTSGEQDTQYF.